One and the same sample provided the 22 T cell receptor beta chains below, sequenced in a study of a mutant IDH1 vaccine in newly diagnosed glioma. Indicated time point: week 5, during vaccination. Vaccine doses each comprised 300 ug of mutant IDH1 20-mer peptide, with topical imiquimod. No antigen is known for these receptors. Profiled with immunoSEQ multiplex PCR; TCRdb holds only in-frame clones, not every one. The profile shows around 46,000 clones, around 80% of them singletons. The sample consisted of PBMCs, taken from a glioma patient whose treatment included an IDH1 peptide vaccine. All receptors come from a man aged 50-60 years with glioma.

This clone was detected a few times. The chain uses TRBV11-3 and TRBJ1-5, with D perhaps matching TRBD1 (5 bases). CDR3 length: 14 residues. CDR1 and CDR2 from the germline V gene are SGHNT and YENEEA. The V gene lost 4 bases and the J gene lost 4 bases, with 11 bases spanning the gap. The CDR3 nucleotides read TGTGCCAGCAGCTCACCTGACAGTAATCAGCCCCAGCATTTT. Its protein product is CASSSPDSNQPQHF. The complete variable domain, with remaining parts taken from reference TRBV11-3 and TRBJ1-5, reads EAGVVQSPRYKIIEKKQPVAFWCNPISGHNTLYWYLQNLGQGPELLIRYENEEAVDDSQLPKDRFSAERLKGVDSTLKIQPAELGDSAVYLCASSSPDSNQPQHFGDGTRLSIL.

The chain is built from TRBV25-1 and TRBJ2-7, with D hard to call. The CDR3 is 14 amino acids. CDR1 MGHDK and CDR2 SYGVNS come from the germline V gene. The V and J ends lost 1 base and 2 bases respectively, with 9 bases between them. In DNA, the CDR3 is TGTGCCAGCAGTGAATTGACGACCCCCTACGAGCAGTACTTC. It specifies CASSELTTPYEQYF.

The V gene is TRBV7-2, the J gene TRBJ1-1; D not certain. CDR3 size: 13 residues. V shed 3 bases and J shed 7 bases, with 12 bases lying between them. The germline CDR1 and CDR2 sequences are SGHTA and FQGNSA. The chain's CDR3 is CASSLNRASEAFF. CDR3 sequence (DNA): TGTGCCAGCAGCTTGAACCGGGCCAGTGAAGCTTTCTTT.

V and J are TRBV7-2 and TRBJ2-1; TRBD2 agrees at 13 bases. The CDR3 runs 15 residues. Trimming removed 1 base from V and 8 bases from J; junction bases left unmatched: 2. The germline CDR1 and CDR2 sequences are SGHTA and FQGNSA. CDR3 region: CASSLGGTSGDEQFF. CDR3 sequence (DNA): TGTGCCAGCAGCTTAGGGGGGACTAGCGGGGATGAGCAGTTCTTC.

This sequence joins TRBV28 and TRBJ1-5; 8 bases match TRBD1. V lost 5 bases and J lost 2; bases outside the gene matches: 5. There are 15 residues in the CDR3. CDR1 and CDR2 from the germline V gene are MDHEN and SYDVKM. CDR3 in amino acids: CASSPGTGGNQPQHF. In nucleotides, the CDR3 is TGTGCCAGCAGTCCCGGGACAGGCGGCAATCAGCCCCAGCATTTT.

V is TRBV10-2 and J is TRBJ1-1; D might be TRBD1 (5 bases). In germline, CDR1 is WSHSY, CDR2 SAAADI. V was shortened by 10 bases and J by 1 base, with 10 bases between the two germline ends. This CDR3 is built from 12 residues. CDR3 coding DNA: TGCGCCACCCATGGGGGGAACACTGAAGCTTTCTTT. Its translation is CATHGGNTEAFF.

The rearrangement joins TRBV7-2 to TRBJ2-7; D might be TRBD1 (6 bases). The CDR3 runs 16 residues. Germline V gene lookup returns CDR1 SGHTA and CDR2 FQGNSA. V was trimmed by 0 bases and J by 0 bases, leaving 12 bases between them. CDR3 sequence reads: CASSLAGADPSYEQYF. CDR3 coding DNA: TGTGCCAGCAGCTTAGCGGGGGCGGACCCCTCCTACGAGCAGTACTTC.

The V gene is TRBV4-2, the J gene TRBJ2-3; D ambiguous. Trimming shortened V by 0 bases and J by 1 base, and 8 bases separated the two germline ends. CDR3 length: 15 residues. Germline lookup yields CDR1 LGHNA and CDR2 YNFKEQ. The CDR3 DNA reads as TGTGCCAGCAGCCAAGATCGGAGAGGCACAGATACGCAGTATTTT. Protein sequence: CASSQDRRGTDTQYF.

The chain carries TRBV6-5 and TRBJ2-5; TRBD1 or TRBD2 may be the D gene (6 bases each). The V end lost 2 bases, the J end lost 2 bases, and 12 bases lay between the germline ends. CDR3 size: 15 residues. The germline CDR1 and CDR2 sequences are MNHEY and SVGAGI. Here the CDR3 reads CASSYPGAGQETQYF. The CDR3 bases are TGTGCCAGCAGTTACCCGGGGGCGGGGCAAGAGACCCAGTACTTC.

The J gene is TRBJ2-2, the V gene TRBV6-1; TRBD1 or TRBD2 may be the D gene (5 bases each). CDR1 is MNHNS and CDR2 is SASEGT in the germline V gene. This CDR3 is 15 amino acids long. V gave up 0 bases and J gave up 4 bases, with 9 bases separating them. CDR3 in amino acids: CASSEAGEGTGELFF. CDR3 bases: TGTGCCAGCAGTGAAGCGGGGGAAGGCACCGGGGAGCTGTTTTTT.

The V call is TRBV2, the J call TRBJ1-4; no clear D gene. V was shortened by 1 base and J by 4 bases, with 4 bases between the two germline ends. The CDR3 has 13 amino acids. CDR1 SNHLY and CDR2 FYNNEI come from the germline V gene. The CDR3 loop is CASSEEVNEKLFF. The CDR3 DNA reads TGTGCCAGCAGTGAAGAAGTTAATGAAAAACTGTTTTTT.

V is TRBV4-3 and J is TRBJ1-5; 7 bases map to TRBD1. After removal of 1 base from V and 7 bases from J, the junction contained 4 bases not matched to a gene. This CDR3 is built from 14 residues. Germline-derived CDR1 and CDR2 are LGHNA and YSLEER. CDR3 loop: CASSQATGRQPQHF. Written as DNA, the CDR3 is TGCGCCAGCAGCCAAGCGACAGGGCGCCAGCCCCAGCATTTT.

The rearrangement links TRBV29-1 to TRBJ1-1; TRBD1 might be the D (5 bases). Germline-derived CDR1 and CDR2 are SQVTM and ANQGSEA. V was cut by 4 bases and J by 3 bases, with 12 bases left in between. CDR3 length: 13 amino acids. For the CDR3, the DNA is TGCAGCGTTGCCAACACAGGAGACACTGAAGCTTTCTTT. This codes for CSVANTGDTEAFF.

In DNA form, the CDR3 reads TGTGCCATCAGTGAGTCTCAGAACTCTCAAGAGACCCAGTACTTC. Protein sequence: CAISESQNSQETQYF. V gene TRBV10-3 combines with J gene TRBJ2-5; D call uncertain. With 0 bases removed from V and 2 bases from J, the gap between germline ends came to 10 bases. Per germline, CDR1 ENHRY and CDR2 SYGVKD. This CDR3 region has 15 residues.

V and J are TRBV10-3 and TRBJ2-1; D is unresolved. The CDR3 covers 13 residues. V shed 2 bases and J shed 6 bases, with 8 bases lying between them. CDR1 and CDR2 (germline): ENHRY, SYGVKD. The CDR3 region has the DNA TGTGCCATCAGTGAGGGAGAGAGCAATGAGCAGTTCTTC. Its protein is CAISEGESNEQFF.

The chain employs TRBV25-1 and TRBJ1-5; tentatively, D is TRBD1 (6 bases). Germline V gene data show CDR1 as MGHDK and CDR2 as SYGVNS. The CDR3 is made up of 15 amino acids. Trimming pared 1 base from V and 2 bases from J, leaving 9 bases between. The DNA of the CDR3 is TGTGCCAGCAGTGAATCTGGGGGGCGCAATCAGCCCCAGCATTTT. Translation gives CASSESGGRNQPQHF.

As DNA, the CDR3 is TGTGCCAGCGGAGGGGGCTGGGGAAACACCGGGGAGCTGTTTTTT. Translated, it gives CASGGGWGNTGELFF. The rearrangement links TRBV9 to TRBJ2-2; weak D call: TRBD1 (7 bases). Trimming took 7 bases from V and 2 from J, leaving 15 bases between them. Looked up from germline, CDR1 is SGDLS and CDR2 is YYNGEE. This CDR3 has 15 amino acids.

A single count supports this clone. The V and J genes are TRBV5-1 and TRBJ1-2; D uncertain. The CDR3 has 14 amino acids. Per the germline V gene, CDR1 is SGHRS and CDR2 is YFSETQ. Trimming left V 0 bases short and J 0 bases short, with 6 bases between. CDR3 coding DNA: TGCGCCAGCAGCTTGGAGCCGGCTAACTATGGCTACACCTTC. Its translation is CASSLEPANYGYTF.

The chain carries TRBV19 and TRBJ1-1, with D perhaps TRBD1 (6 bases). V dropped 7 bases and J dropped 2 bases, with 17 bases sitting between them. The germline CDR1 and CDR2 sequences are LNHDA and SQIVND (reference sequence). The CDR3 loop spans 15 amino acids. This CDR3 reads CASTKGGARNTEAFF. The DNA for the CDR3 is TGTGCCAGTACCAAAGGGGGGGCACGAAACACTGAAGCTTTCTTT.

This chain joins TRBV2 and TRBJ1-2, with 11 bases that match TRBD1. The germline gives CDR1 SNHLY, CDR2 FYNNEI. The CDR3 loop spans 16 amino acids. V was clipped by 7 bases and J by 0 bases; unmatched bases: 7. CDR3 in DNA: TGTGCCAGCAATCGGGACAGGGGGTCAGCTAACTATGGCTACACCTTC. Protein: CASNRDRGSANYGYTF.

This clone showed up just a few times. The rearrangement links TRBV15 to TRBJ2-1, with TRBD2 matching 7 bases. The CDR3 is 15 residues long. The germline gives CDR1 LNHNV, CDR2 YYDKDF (reference sequence). V dropped 1 base and J dropped 6; count of bases not matched to a gene: 6. The CDR3 coding sequence is TGTGCCACCAGCAGAGGACTAGCTAATATCAATGAGCAGTTCTTC. It encodes CATSRGLANINEQFF.

The chain links TRBV7-2 to TRBJ2-3; 8 bases map to TRBD2. CDR3 length: 14 residues. Germline loops: CDR1 SGHTA, CDR2 FQGNSA. The J segment lost 1 base and the V segment lost 7 bases, leaving 4 bases of the junction unmatched. The CDR3 nucleotides read TGTGCCAGCACCGGGGGGGGCGGCACAGATACGCAGTATTTT. Protein product: CASTGGGGTDTQYF. The variable domain in full, completed from reference TRBV7-2 and TRBJ2-3, reads GAGVSQSPSNKVTEKGKDVELRCDPISGHTALYWYRQSLGQGLEFLIYFQGNSAPDKSGLPSDRFSAERTGGSVSTLTIQRTQQEDSAVYLCASTGGGGTDTQYFGPGTRLTVL.